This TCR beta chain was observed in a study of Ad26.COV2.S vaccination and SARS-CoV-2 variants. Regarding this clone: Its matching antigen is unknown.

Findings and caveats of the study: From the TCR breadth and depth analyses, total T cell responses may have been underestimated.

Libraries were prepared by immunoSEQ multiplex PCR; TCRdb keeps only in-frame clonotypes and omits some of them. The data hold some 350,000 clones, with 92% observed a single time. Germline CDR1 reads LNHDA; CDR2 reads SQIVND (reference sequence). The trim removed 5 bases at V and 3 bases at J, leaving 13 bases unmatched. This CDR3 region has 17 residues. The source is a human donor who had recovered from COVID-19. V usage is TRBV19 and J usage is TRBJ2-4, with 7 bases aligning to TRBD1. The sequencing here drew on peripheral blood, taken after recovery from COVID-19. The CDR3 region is CASSPAWGRGSKNIQYF. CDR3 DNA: TGTGCCAGTAGTCCGGCGTGGGGCAGGGGGAGCAAAAACATTCAGTACTTC.